These T cell receptor beta chains were read from a single sample in a study of siplizumab effects on memory and regulatory T cells. Profiling relied on immunoSEQ multiplex PCR, and the TCRdb table lists in-frame clones only, not all of them. The sample has 90,000 to 130,000 clones, roughly 89% seen once; the top ten hold approximately 1.3%. The sequenced sample consisted of CD4+ T cells sorted from blood. The receptors come from a human donor in good health. Both conserved end residues are part of each CDR3.

cdr3_length,j_call,v_call,cdr3_aa
13,TRBJ2-1,TRBV18,CASSPAQYNEQFF
14,TRBJ1-1,TRBV6-6,CASSYKGGRAEAFF
12,TRBJ2-7,TRBV10-3,CAISEVTYEQYF
15,TRBJ1-1,TRBV5-1,CASSPPTGVNTEAFF
14,TRBJ2-5,TRBV7-2,CASSPLGPGETQYF
11,TRBJ2-7,TRBV5-1,CASSLDYEQYF
12,TRBJ2-1,TRBV7-9,CASSPWRDEQFF
13,TRBJ1-1,TRBV6-5,CASSPQGQGEAFF
12,TRBJ2-7,TRBV2,CASSALALEQYF
14,TRBJ1-5,TRBV6-1,CASSPGTVNQPQHF
16,TRBJ1-1,TRBV5-1,CASRLDSLEFNTEAFF
13,TRBJ1-2,TRBV15,CATSRTGKYGYTF
14,TRBJ1-4,TRBV6-5,CASSYGRRNEKLFF
14,TRBJ1-4,TRBV5-1,CASSFGQGGEKLFF
12,TRBJ2-5,TRBV5-1,CASSLLQETQYF
14,TRBJ2-7,TRBV5-6,CASRTGQGYYEQYF
17,TRBJ2-6,TRBV27,CASYRGQGRSGANVLTF
16,TRBJ2-7,TRBV6-5,CASSYSASGRAREQYF
16,TRBJ2-1,TRBV18,CASSPRLDRDYNEQFF
16,TRBJ2-5,TRBV6-1,CASSEMASGGRETQYF
15,TRBJ2-7,TRBV14,CASSQDTGRAYEQYF
16,TRBJ1-2,TRBV13,CASTSFRLDSNYGYTF
14,TRBJ2-7,TRBV6-5,CASRGAGGSYEQYF
17,TRBJ2-5,TRBV5-8,CASSLGGTLTNQETQYF
13,TRBJ1-5,TRBV5-1,CASSLEGAQPQHF
14,TRBJ2-6,TRBV14,CASSLVSGANVLTF
16,TRBJ1-5,TRBV10-3,CAISESRKNSNQPQHF
15,TRBJ2-3,TRBV12-5,CASGPRQGLTDTQYF
16,TRBJ2-5,TRBV7-8,CASSSYGQGGAETQYF
15,TRBJ2-2,TRBV4-2,CASSQSRQSTGELFF
15,TRBJ2-2,TRBV7-3,CASSFGRANTGELFF
14,TRBJ1-4,TRBV4-2,CASSQAGNNEKLFF
15,TRBJ1-5,TRBV5-1,CASSLEGHANQPQHF
13,TRBJ2-7,TRBV19,CASSAQLAVEQYF
16,.,TRBV5-4,CASSLGGSGLTYEQYF
11,TRBJ1-2,TRBV20-1,CTFQGNYGYTF
10,TRBJ1-5,TRBV20-1,CQERYQPQHF
16,TRBJ2-1,TRBV12-5,CASGFPTTNSYNEQFF
16,TRBJ2-1,TRBV11-3,CASSLRGAGSYNEQFF
13,TRBJ2-5,TRBV30,CAWSVLVQETQYF
17,TRBJ2-3,TRBV5-1,CASSLDLAGGPSDTQYF
16,TRBJ2-3,TRBV11-2,CASSRTAGVREDTQYF
16,TRBJ2-3,TRBV5-4,CASSGDRPANTDTQYF
11,TRBJ2-7,TRBV20-1,CSAVIELEQYF
14,TRBJ1-2,TRBV6-1,CASSESGRVYGYTF
13,TRBJ1-2,TRBV28,CAGARDRNYGYTF
13,TRBJ1-1,TRBV29-1,CSVVQEKNTEAFF
15,TRBJ1-1,TRBV19,CASSSSSGAGTEAFF
14,TRBJ1-1,TRBV19,CATIRDRGYTEAFF
15,TRBJ1-3,TRBV28,CASSHGGRSGNTIYF
15,TRBJ2-5,TRBV27,CASRWGTGGKETQYF
18,TRBJ1-2,TRBV14,CASSQDSFRAGAGNGYTF
12,TRBJ1-4,TRBV2,CASRGDTLGLFF
15,TRBJ2-1,TRBV6-5,CASSLYPTSYNEQFF
15,TRBJ2-1,TRBV7-6,CASSIQGASYNEQFF